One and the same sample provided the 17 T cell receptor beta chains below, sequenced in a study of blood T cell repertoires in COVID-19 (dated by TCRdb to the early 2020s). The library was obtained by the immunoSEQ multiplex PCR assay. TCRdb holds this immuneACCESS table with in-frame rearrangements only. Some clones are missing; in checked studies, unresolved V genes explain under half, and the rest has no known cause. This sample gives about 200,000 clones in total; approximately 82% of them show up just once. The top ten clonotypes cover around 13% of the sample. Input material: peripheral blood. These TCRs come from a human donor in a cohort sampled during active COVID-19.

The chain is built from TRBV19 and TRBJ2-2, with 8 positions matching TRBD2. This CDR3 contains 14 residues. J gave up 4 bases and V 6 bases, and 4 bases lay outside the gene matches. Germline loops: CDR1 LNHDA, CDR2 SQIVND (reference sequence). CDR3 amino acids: CASSRGGITGELFF. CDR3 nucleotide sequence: TGTGCCAGTAGCCGGGGGGGAATCACCGGGGAGCTGTTTTTT.

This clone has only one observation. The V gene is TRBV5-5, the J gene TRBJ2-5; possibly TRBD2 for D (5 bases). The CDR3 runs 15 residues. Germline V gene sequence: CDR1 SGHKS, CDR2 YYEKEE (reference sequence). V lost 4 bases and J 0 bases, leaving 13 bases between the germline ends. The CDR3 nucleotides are TGTGCCAGCAGCCCCCGACCGGGAAACCAAGAGACCCAGTACTTC. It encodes CASSPRPGNQETQYF.

CDR3 amino acids: CASSFPGLAAAGEYF. The CDR3 region has the DNA TGTGCCAGCAGCTTCCCGGGACTAGCGGCAGCTGGGGAGTATTTT. This chain joins TRBV7-9 and TRBJ2-3; TRBD2 matches 11 bases. The CDR3 contains 15 residues. The germline V gene encodes CDR1 SEHNR and CDR2 FQNEAQ (reference sequence). The junction had 12 bases not matched to a gene; V was cut back by 3 bases and J by 13 bases.

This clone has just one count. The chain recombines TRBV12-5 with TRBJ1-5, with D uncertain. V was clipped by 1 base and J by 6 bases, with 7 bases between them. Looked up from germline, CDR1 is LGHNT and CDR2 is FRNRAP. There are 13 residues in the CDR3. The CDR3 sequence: CASGLGPGQPQHF. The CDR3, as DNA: TGTGCTAGTGGTTTGGGGCCGGGTCAGCCCCAGCATTTT.

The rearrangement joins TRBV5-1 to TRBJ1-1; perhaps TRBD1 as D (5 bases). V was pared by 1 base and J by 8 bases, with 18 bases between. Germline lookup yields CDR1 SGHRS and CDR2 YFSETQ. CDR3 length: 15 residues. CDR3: CASSLIAGSLTEAFF. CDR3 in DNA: TGCGCCAGCAGCTTGATCGCAGGGTCACTAACAGAAGCTTTCTTT.

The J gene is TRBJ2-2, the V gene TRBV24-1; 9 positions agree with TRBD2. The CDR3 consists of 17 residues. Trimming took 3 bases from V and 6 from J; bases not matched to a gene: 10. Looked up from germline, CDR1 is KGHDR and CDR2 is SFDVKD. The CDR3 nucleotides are TGTGCCACCAGTGATCCACACTCTAGCGGGATCTCCGGGGAGCTGTTTTTT. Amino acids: CATSDPHSSGISGELFF.

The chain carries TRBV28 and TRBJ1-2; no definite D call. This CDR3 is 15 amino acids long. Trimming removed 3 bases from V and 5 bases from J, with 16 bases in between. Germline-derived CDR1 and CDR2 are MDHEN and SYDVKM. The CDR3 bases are TGTGCCAGCAGTTTCCGGGTCTATATATATTATGGCTACACCTTC. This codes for CASSFRVYIYYGYTF.

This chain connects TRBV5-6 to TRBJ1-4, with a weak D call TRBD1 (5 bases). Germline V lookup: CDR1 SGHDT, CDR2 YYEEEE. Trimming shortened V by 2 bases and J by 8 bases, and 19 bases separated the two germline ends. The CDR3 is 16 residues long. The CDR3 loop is CASSLLSGGTEEKLFF. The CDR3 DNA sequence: TGTGCCAGCAGCTTATTGTCGGGGGGAACGGAAGAAAAACTGTTTTTT.

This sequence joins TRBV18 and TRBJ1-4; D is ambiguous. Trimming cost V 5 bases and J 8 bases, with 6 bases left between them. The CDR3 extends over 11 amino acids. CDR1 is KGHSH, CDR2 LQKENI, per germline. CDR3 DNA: TGTGCCAGCTCAGCAGGAGAAAAACTGTTTTTT. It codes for CASSAGEKLFF.

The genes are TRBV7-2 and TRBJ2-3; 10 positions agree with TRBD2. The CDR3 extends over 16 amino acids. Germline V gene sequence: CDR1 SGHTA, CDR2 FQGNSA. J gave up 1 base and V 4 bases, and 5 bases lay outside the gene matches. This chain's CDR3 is CASSSKLAGRTDTQYF. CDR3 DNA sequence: TGTGCCAGCAGCTCAAAACTAGCGGGACGCACAGATACGCAGTATTTT.

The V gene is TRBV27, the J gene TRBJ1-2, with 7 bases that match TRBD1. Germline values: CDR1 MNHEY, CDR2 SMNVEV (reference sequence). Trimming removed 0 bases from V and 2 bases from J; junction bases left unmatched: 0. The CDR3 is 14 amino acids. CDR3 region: CASSLSTGNYGYTF. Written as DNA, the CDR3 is TGTGCCAGCAGTTTATCGACAGGGAACTATGGCTACACCTTC.

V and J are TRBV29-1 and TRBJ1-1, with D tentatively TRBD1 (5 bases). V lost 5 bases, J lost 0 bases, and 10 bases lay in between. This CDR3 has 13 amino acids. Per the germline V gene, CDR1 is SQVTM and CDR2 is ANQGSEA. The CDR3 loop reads CSVHRPMNTEAFF. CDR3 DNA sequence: TGCAGCGTTCACAGGCCCATGAACACTGAAGCTTTCTTT.

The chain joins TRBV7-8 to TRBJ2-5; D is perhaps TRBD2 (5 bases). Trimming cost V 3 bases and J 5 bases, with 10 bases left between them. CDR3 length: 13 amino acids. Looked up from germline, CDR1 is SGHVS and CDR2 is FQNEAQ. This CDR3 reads CASSFGEAETQYF. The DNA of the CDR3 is TGTGCCAGCAGCTTCGGGGAAGCGGAGACCCAGTACTTC.

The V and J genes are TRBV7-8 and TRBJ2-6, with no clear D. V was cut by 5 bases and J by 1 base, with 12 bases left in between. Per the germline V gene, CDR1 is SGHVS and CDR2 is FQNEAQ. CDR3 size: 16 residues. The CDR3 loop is CASSQPGVSGANVLTF. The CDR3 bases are TGTGCCAGCAGCCAGCCAGGTGTTTCTGGGGCCAACGTCCTGACTTTC.

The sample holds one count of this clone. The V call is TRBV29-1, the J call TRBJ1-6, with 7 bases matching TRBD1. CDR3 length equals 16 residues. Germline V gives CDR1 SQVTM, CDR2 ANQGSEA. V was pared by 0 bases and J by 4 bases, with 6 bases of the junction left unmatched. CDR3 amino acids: CSVEERQGFYNSPLHF. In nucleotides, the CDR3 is TGCAGCGTTGAAGAGAGACAGGGCTTTTATAATTCACCCCTCCACTTT.

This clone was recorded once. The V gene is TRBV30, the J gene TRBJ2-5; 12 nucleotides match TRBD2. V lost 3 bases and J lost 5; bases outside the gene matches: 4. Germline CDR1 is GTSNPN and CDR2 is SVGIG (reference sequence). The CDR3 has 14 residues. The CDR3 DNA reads TGTGCCTGGAGACTAGCGGGAGGCGGCGAGACCCAGTACTTC. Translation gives CAWRLAGGGETQYF. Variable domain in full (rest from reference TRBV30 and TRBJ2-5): SQTIHQWPATLVQPVGSPLSLECTVEGTSNPNLYWYRQAAGRGLQLLFYSVGIGQISSEVPQNLSASRPQDRQFILSSKKLLLSDSGFYLCAWRLAGGGETQYFGPGTRLLVL.

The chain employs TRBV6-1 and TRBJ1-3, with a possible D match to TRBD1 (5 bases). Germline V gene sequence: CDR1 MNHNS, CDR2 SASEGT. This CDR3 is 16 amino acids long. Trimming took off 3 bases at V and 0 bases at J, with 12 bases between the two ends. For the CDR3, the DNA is TGTGCCAGCAGTGAGAAGAACAGGTTCTCTGGAAACACCATATATTTT. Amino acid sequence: CASSEKNRFSGNTIYF.